Listed below are T cell receptor beta chains from one sample, sequenced in a study of blood T cells in healthy people across ages. TCRdb recomputed calls from the 5' RACE reads with MiXCR, one row per CDR3 protein. The table has about 570,000 distinct CDR3 sequences, 27% seen once; the top ten hold less than 20%. Material for sequencing was blood. These receptors were collected from a woman in her 70s in good health. The CDR3 runs from the conserved cysteine through the conserved F or W. Each record gives: V gene, D gene, clone size, J gene, CDR3 protein, CDR3 DNA. D genes are given only for firm matches. Not all rows give a size; the values are once, few, many and, for expanded clones, a class.

V gene: TRBV20-1
D gene: TRBD1
clone size: .
J gene: TRBJ1-1
CDR3 protein: CSAAGGTNTEAFF
CDR3 DNA: TGCAGTGCGGCAGGGGGAACGAACACTGAAGCTTTCTTT

V gene: TRBV5-1
D gene: .
clone size: few
J gene: TRBJ2-4
CDR3 protein: CASSPRSTGVKAKNIQYF
CDR3 DNA: TGCGCCAGCAGCCCGCGATCAACGGGGGTGAAGGCCAAAAACATTCAGTACTTC

V gene: TRBV7-2
D gene: .
clone size: .
J gene: TRBJ1-5
CDR3 protein: CASSLDPNQAQHF
CDR3 DNA: TGTGCCAGCAGCCTAGACCCCAATCAGGCCCAGCATTTT

V gene: TRBV10-3
D gene: TRBD2
clone size: .
J gene: TRBJ2-1
CDR3 protein: CAISTSGGLNNEQFF
CDR3 DNA: TGTGCCATCAGTACTAGCGGGGGGCTGAACAATGAGCAGTTCTTC

V gene: TRBV7-6
D gene: .
clone size: .
J gene: TRBJ2-5
CDR3 protein: CAIPDGETQYF
CDR3 DNA: TGTGCCATCCCTGATGGAGAGACCCAGTACTTC

V gene: TRBV12-3/TRBV12-4
D gene: .
clone size: many
J gene: TRBJ2-7
CDR3 protein: CASSTGLVSYEQYF
CDR3 DNA: TGTGCCAGTTCCACAGGGCTAGTCTCCTACGAGCAGTACTTC

V gene: TRBV2
D gene: .
clone size: few
J gene: TRBJ1-6
CDR3 protein: CASSPYGGVGGNSPLHF
CDR3 DNA: TGTGCCAGCAGCCCTTACGGAGGGGTAGGGGGTAATTCACCCCTCCACTTT

V gene: TRBV4-2
D gene: TRBD2
clone size: .
J gene: TRBJ2-2
CDR3 protein: CASSQSSGGVSGELFF
CDR3 DNA: TGTGCCAGCAGCCAATCGAGCGGGGGGGTATCCGGGGAGCTGTTTTTT

V gene: TRBV6-5
D gene: .
clone size: .
J gene: TRBJ1-2
CDR3 protein: CASRTTLNYGYTF
CDR3 DNA: TGTGCCAGCAGGACAACACTTAACTATGGCTACACCTTC

V gene: TRBV9
D gene: .
clone size: few
J gene: TRBJ2-4
CDR3 protein: CASSARLGNIQYF
CDR3 DNA: TGTGCCAGCAGCGCCAGACTAGGGAACATTCAGTACTTC

V gene: TRBV27
D gene: .
clone size: .
J gene: TRBJ1-2
CDR3 protein: CASSYMRAGGYTF
CDR3 DNA: TGTGCCAGCAGCTATATGAGAGCTGGTGGCTACACCTTC

V gene: TRBV5-1
D gene: TRBD1
clone size: few
J gene: TRBJ2-1
CDR3 protein: CASSGQVGYEQFF
CDR3 DNA: TGCGCCAGCAGCGGACAGGTGGGGTATGAGCAGTTCTTC

V gene: TRBV5-1
D gene: .
clone size: .
J gene: TRBJ2-7
CDR3 protein: CASSSGGAGVHEQYF
CDR3 DNA: TGCGCCAGCAGCAGCGGTGGGGCAGGGGTCCACGAGCAGTACTTC

V gene: TRBV9
D gene: .
clone size: .
J gene: TRBJ1-1
CDR3 protein: CASSVGGRSNTEAFF
CDR3 DNA: TGTGCCAGCAGCGTAGGAGGCAGATCGAACACTGAAGCTTTCTTT

V gene: TRBV20-1
D gene: .
clone size: .
J gene: TRBJ2-5
CDR3 protein: CSAREGSAARQTQYF
CDR3 DNA: TGCAGTGCTAGAGAGGGTTCAGCTGCTCGGCAGACCCAGTACTTC

V gene: TRBV3-1
D gene: TRBD2
clone size: once
J gene: TRBJ2-1
CDR3 protein: CATTSGASYNEQFF
CDR3 DNA: TGTGCCACCACGAGCGGGGCCTCCTACAATGAGCAGTTCTTC

V gene: TRBV6-2/TRBV6-3
D gene: TRBD1
clone size: .
J gene: TRBJ1-2
CDR3 protein: CASSSSGTGIAGYTF
CDR3 DNA: TGTGCCAGCAGTTCTTCCGGGACAGGGATTGCTGGCTACACCTTC

V gene: TRBV12-3/TRBV12-4
D gene: TRBD1
clone size: .
J gene: TRBJ1-6
CDR3 protein: CATSLGQVNSPLHF
CDR3 DNA: TGTGCCACCTCGTTAGGACAGGTCAACTCACCCCTCCACTTT

V gene: TRBV4-3
D gene: .
clone size: .
J gene: TRBJ1-4
CDR3 protein: CASSQLVGQGNEKLFF
CDR3 DNA: TGCGCCAGCAGCCAGTTGGTAGGGCAGGGTAATGAAAAACTGTTTTTT

V gene: TRBV5-1
D gene: .
clone size: .
J gene: TRBJ2-5
CDR3 protein: CASSLARVAVGETQYF
CDR3 DNA: TGCGCCAGCAGCTTGGCGCGGGTAGCGGTAGGAGAGACCCAGTACTTC

V gene: TRBV20-1
D gene: .
clone size: .
J gene: TRBJ2-5
CDR3 protein: CSGASPRVQETQYF
CDR3 DNA: TGCAGTGGGGCGTCGCCGAGGGTCCAAGAGACCCAGTACTTC

V gene: TRBV7-9
D gene: .
clone size: few
J gene: TRBJ2-7
CDR3 protein: CASSLAAGSYEQYF
CDR3 DNA: TGTGCCAGCAGCTTAGCTGCCGGCTCCTACGAGCAGTACTTC

V gene: TRBV7-9
D gene: .
clone size: few
J gene: TRBJ2-7
CDR3 protein: CASRPVTLGEQYF
CDR3 DNA: TGTGCCAGCAGACCAGTTACCCTTGGCGAGCAGTACTTC

V gene: TRBV3-1
D gene: .
clone size: few
J gene: TRBJ2-1
CDR3 protein: CASSFASRLEEQFF
CDR3 DNA: TGTGCCAGCAGCTTTGCATCCAGGTTGGAGGAGCAGTTCTTC

V gene: TRBV7-3
D gene: TRBD2
clone size: .
J gene: TRBJ2-5
CDR3 protein: CASSPSSGGNKETQYF
CDR3 DNA: TGTGCCAGCAGCCCTTCTAGCGGGGGGAATAAAGAGACCCAGTACTTC

V gene: TRBV7-9
D gene: TRBD2
clone size: .
J gene: TRBJ2-1
CDR3 protein: CASRPGLAGAKSSYNEQFF
CDR3 DNA: TGTGCCAGCAGACCGGGACTAGCGGGGGCCAAAAGCTCCTACAATGAGCAGTTCTTC

V gene: TRBV7-2
D gene: .
clone size: .
J gene: TRBJ1-1
CDR3 protein: CASCRTGNGGTEAFF
CDR3 DNA: TGTGCCAGCTGCCGAACAGGGAACGGGGGCACTGAAGCTTTCTTT

V gene: TRBV12-3/TRBV12-4
D gene: TRBD1
clone size: .
J gene: TRBJ2-2
CDR3 protein: CASSPGQGWNTGELFF
CDR3 DNA: TGTGCCAGCAGTCCCGGACAGGGATGGAACACCGGGGAGCTGTTTTTT

V gene: TRBV12-5
D gene: .
clone size: .
J gene: TRBJ1-1
CDR3 protein: CASGFAGDTEAFF
CDR3 DNA: TGTGCTAGTGGTTTCGCGGGAGACACTGAAGCTTTCTTT

V gene: TRBV7-2
D gene: TRBD1
clone size: .
J gene: TRBJ1-2
CDR3 protein: CASTMEGGFRNYGYTF
CDR3 DNA: TGTGCCAGCACCATGGAAGGGGGCTTTAGGAACTATGGCTACACCTTC

V gene: TRBV20-1
D gene: .
clone size: .
J gene: TRBJ2-7
CDR3 protein: CSAKRLETYEQYF
CDR3 DNA: TGCAGTGCTAAGCGGCTAGAGACATACGAGCAGTACTTC

V gene: TRBV6-2/TRBV6-3
D gene: TRBD1
clone size: .
J gene: TRBJ2-4
CDR3 protein: CASSWSDRTLAKNIQYF
CDR3 DNA: TGTGCCAGCAGTTGGTCGGACAGGACCCTAGCCAAAAACATTCAGTACTTC

V gene: TRBV11-1
D gene: .
clone size: few
J gene: TRBJ2-7
CDR3 protein: CASSLAPDGSYEQYF
CDR3 DNA: TGTGCCAGCAGCTTAGCGCCAGACGGGTCATACGAGCAGTACTTC

V gene: TRBV19
D gene: .
clone size: few
J gene: TRBJ1-2
CDR3 protein: CASDLTAPPGYGYTF
CDR3 DNA: TGTGCCAGTGACCTAACGGCCCCCCCAGGGTATGGCTACACCTTC

V gene: TRBV7-9
D gene: TRBD2
clone size: .
J gene: TRBJ2-7
CDR3 protein: CASSLVAGTFYEQYF
CDR3 DNA: TGTGCCAGCAGCTTAGTAGCGGGGACCTTCTACGAGCAGTACTTC

V gene: TRBV24-1
D gene: .
clone size: .
J gene: TRBJ1-2
CDR3 protein: CATSDSGRRTYGYTF
CDR3 DNA: TGTGCCACCAGTGATTCCGGACGGAGAACCTATGGCTACACCTTC